Shown below are 17 T cell receptor beta chains from a single sample sequenced in a study of shared clonotypes between healthy human individuals. The data were produced by immunoSEQ multiplex PCR, yet TCRdb's version contains in-frame clones alone and is incomplete. The table shows millions of clones, with roughly 94% occurring only once. The sequencing sample was made of naive CD4+ T cells sorted from blood. Subset of the sample: CD45RA+ positively selected. These receptors originate from a man between 18 and 29 years old in good health.

The chain has TRBV30 and TRBJ1-6; D may be TRBD1 (5 bases). V lost 4 bases and J 8 bases, leaving 18 bases between the germline ends. This CDR3 has 15 residues. Per germline, CDR1 GTSNPN and CDR2 SVGIG (reference sequence). The CDR3 loop reads CAWTQRSGAYSPLHF. CDR3 nucleotides: TGTGCCTGGACTCAACGGAGTGGGGCCTATTCACCCCTCCACTTT.

The rearrangement links TRBV6-5 to TRBJ2-7, with D possibly being TRBD1 (5 bases). The CDR3 is 13 residues long. The germline gives CDR1 MNHEY, CDR2 SVGAGI. Trimming pared 7 bases from V and 11 bases from J, leaving 21 bases between. The CDR3 DNA follows: TGTGCCAGCAAAGACCGGGCAACCCAAGGGGAGTACTTC. It specifies CASKDRATQGEYF.

V gene TRBV9 combines with J gene TRBJ1-1; 9 positions match TRBD1. V trimming: 0 bases; J trimming: 4 bases; junction bases outside the gene matches: 1. CDR3 length equals 14 residues. Germline CDR1 reads SGDLS; CDR2 reads YYNGEE. CDR3: CASSVATGGTEAFF. As DNA, the CDR3 is TGTGCCAGCAGCGTAGCGACAGGGGGCACTGAAGCTTTCTTT.

The V gene is TRBV6-4, the J gene TRBJ1-6; tentatively, D is TRBD1 (6 bases). This CDR3 is built from 12 residues. Trimming left V 0 bases short and J 14 bases short, with 8 bases between. CDR1 and CDR2 (germline): MRHNA, SNTAGT. The CDR3 sequence: CASSDSRGSLHF. CDR3 sequence (DNA): TGTGCCAGCAGTGACTCGAGGGGGTCCCTCCACTTT.

The chain joins TRBV4-1 to TRBJ1-1; maybe TRBD1 (5 bases). CDR1 and CDR2 from the germline V gene are MGHRA and YSYEKL. V was cut by 4 bases and J by 10 bases, with 22 bases left in between. This CDR3 region has 15 residues. In DNA form, the CDR3 reads TGCGCCAGCAGCCCCGAGGGGCAGATGATGACCCGAGCTTTCTTT. Its translation is CASSPEGQMMTRAFF.

The V call is TRBV2, the J call TRBJ2-7, with 8 bases that match TRBD1. The ends lost 6 bases at V and 4 bases at J; junction bases unmatched: 8. This CDR3 contains 14 residues. Germline CDR1 SNHLY, CDR2 FYNNEI. The CDR3 DNA reads TGTGCCAGCAGACATGACAGGGGAATATACGAGCAGTACTTC. Translated: CASRHDRGIYEQYF. Full variable domain (rest looked up from reference TRBV2 and TRBJ2-7): EPEVTQTPSHQVTQMGQEVILRCVPISNHLYFYWYRQILGQKVEFLVSFYNNEISEKSEIFDDQFSVERPDGSNFTLKIRSTKLEDSAMYFCASRHDRGIYEQYFGPGTRLTVT.

The V and J genes are TRBV5-1 and TRBJ2-5; TRBD2 aligns across 8 bases. With V trimmed by 3 bases and J by 7 bases, 8 bases remained unmatched. The CDR3 has 14 amino acids. From germline, CDR1 is SGHRS and CDR2 YFSETQ. This CDR3 reads CASSSPGSGGTQYF. In DNA, the CDR3 is TGCGCCAGCAGCTCCCCCGGGAGCGGGGGGACCCAGTACTTC.

A remark on this clone: The junction does not match germline at one end; this may be a read error. This sample includes further DNA sequences coding for the same CDR3. V is TRBV7-7 and J is TRBJ2-1, with TRBD2 identical over 10 bases. Germline CDR1 and CDR2: SSHAT and FNYEAQ (reference sequence). The CDR3 totals 15 residues. The CDR3 DNA is TGTGCTAGCAGCTTAGGACTAGCGGAGTTCGATGAGCAGTTCTTC. Amino acid sequence: CASSLGLAEFDEQFF.

This chain links TRBV5-3 with TRBJ1-2, with 11 bases aligning to TRBD1. TRBV5-3 is assigned to the ORF class and has an uncertain function. Germline trimming cut 2 bases from V and 8 bases from J; bases unmatched to any gene: 14. CDR3 length equals 17 residues. CDR3 in DNA: TGTGCCAGAAGCTTCCCCACCGGACAGGGGGCGGAAAGGGGCTACACCTTC. The encoded protein is CARSFPTGQGAERGYTF.

The J gene is TRBJ2-1, the V gene TRBV13, with 9 bases identical to TRBD1. Germline-derived CDR1 and CDR2 are PRHDT and FYEKMQ (reference sequence). V dropped 5 bases and J dropped 5; count of bases not matched to a gene: 10. This CDR3 contains 16 residues. The DNA for the CDR3 is TGTGCCAGCAGCCTAGCTAGGGACAGGGCTAACAATGAGCAGTTCTTC. It is translated as CASSLARDRANNEQFF.

This clone was detected once. In the same sample, other DNA sequences code for this CDR3. The V and J genes are TRBV30 and TRBJ1-1; D is ambiguous. The germline gives CDR1 GTSNPN, CDR2 SVGIG (reference sequence). The V and J ends lost 2 bases and 3 bases respectively, with 10 bases between them. The CDR3 runs 13 residues. The CDR3 DNA reads TGTGCCTGGAGTCCCCTCGGGGACACTGAAGCTTTCTTT. Encoded protein: CAWSPLGDTEAFF.

The rearrangement links TRBV19 to TRBJ2-7, with 8 bases that match TRBD2. The CDR3 runs to 15 residues. J gave up 0 bases and V 1 base, and 2 bases lay outside the gene matches. CDR1 and CDR2 from the germline V gene are LNHDA and SQIVND (reference sequence). The CDR3 DNA reads TGTGCCAGTAGTATAGTACTAGCGGACTCCTACGAGCAGTACTTC. Encoded protein: CASSIVLADSYEQYF.

CDR3 protein: CASSQAFRDNQPQHF. DNA of the CDR3: TGCGCCAGCAGCCAAGCCTTCAGGGACAATCAGCCCCAGCATTTT. The rearrangement joins TRBV4-3 to TRBJ1-5, with a possible D match to TRBD1 (5 bases). The length of the CDR3 is 15 residues. Germline CDR1 is LGHNA and CDR2 is YSLEER. The ends were cut back, 1 base at V and 3 bases at J, with 10 bases in the middle.

This clone was detected once. As DNA, the CDR3 is TGTGCCAGCAGCCAAGGGACTAGCGGGAGGAGACAAGAGACCCAGTACTTC. It codes for CASSQGTSGRRQETQYF. The chain employs TRBV7-2 and TRBJ2-5; 15 bases line up with TRBD2. CDR1 and CDR2 (germline): SGHTA, FQGNSA. The junction had 6 bases not matched to a gene; V was cut back by 5 bases and J by 2 bases. The CDR3 loop spans 17 amino acids. The full variable domain, completed using reference TRBV7-2 and TRBJ2-5, is GAGVSQSPSNKVTEKGKDVELRCDPISGHTALYWYRQSLGQGLEFLIYFQGNSAPDKSGLPSDRFSAERTGGSVSTLTIQRTQQEDSAVYLCASSQGTSGRRQETQYFGPGTRLLVL.

The CDR3 loop is CASSGGQINSPLHF. The CDR3 region has the DNA TGTGCCAGCAGCGGGGGACAGATTAATTCACCCCTCCACTTT. V usage is TRBV9 and J usage is TRBJ1-6, with 7 positions matching TRBD1. V gave up 3 bases and J gave up 6 bases; unmatched junction bases: 3. Germline V gene lookup returns CDR1 SGDLS and CDR2 YYNGEE. There are 14 residues in the CDR3.

CDR3 residues: CSAGGLAEQYF. In DNA form, the CDR3 reads TGCAGTGCTGGGGGTTTAGCGGAGCAGTACTTC. The chain carries TRBV20-1 and TRBJ2-7, with D perhaps given as TRBD1 or TRBD2 (5 bases each). There are 11 residues in the CDR3. The ends were cut back, 5 bases at V and 7 bases at J, with 12 bases in the middle. Germline-derived CDR1 and CDR2 are DFQATT and SNEGSKA (reference sequence).

Comment on this clone: The same CDR3 can be traced to other DNA sequences in this sample. This chain links TRBV7-2 with TRBJ2-7; 8 nucleotides agree with TRBD1. Germline CDR1 SGHTA, CDR2 FQGNSA. V lost 5 bases to trimming and J lost 2 bases; unmatched junction nucleotides: 5. The CDR3 extends over 14 amino acids. CDR3 in amino acids: CASSLDRGTYEQYF. The DNA for the CDR3 is TGTGCCAGCAGCCTCGACAGGGGAACCTACGAGCAGTACTTC.